This T cell receptor beta chain was captured by sequencing in a study of shared clonotypes between healthy human individuals. Findings and limits, study-wide: Relative to their counterparts shared across all four donors, non-shared clonotypes exhibited diminished generation probabilities.

This CDR3 is 15 amino acids long. Germline V gene lookup returns CDR1 MDHEN and CDR2 SYDVKM. V lost 6 bases and J 0 bases, leaving 12 bases between the germline ends. Method: immunoSEQ multiplex PCR; TCRdb's copy keeps in-frame clones and lacks some. Here the sample spans roughly 1,000,000 clones, about 80% being singletons. This clone was seen a few times. What it recognizes is unknown. Sequencing used memory CD4+ T cells from PBMCs. Subset here: CD45RA-negative fraction. The origin of this receptor is a man between 18 and 29 years old in good health. Some clones in this sample may be carry-over from other donors' samples. This rearrangement joins TRBV28 to TRBJ1-3; no definite D call. CDR3 DNA sequence: TGTGCCAGCAGCGAAACCGACCACTCTGGAAACACCATATATTTT. Protein sequence: CASSETDHSGNTIYF.